The TCR beta chain described here comes from a study of T cell repertoires in cytomegalovirus infection. TCRdb reanalysed the reads using MiXCR and keeps one entry per CDR3 protein. The sample contains 80,000 or so distinct CDR3 sequences, 35% to 50% of which appear only once. CDR3 length: 14 residues. The germline V gene has CDR1 MNHEY and CDR2 SMNVEV (reference sequence). Trimming took 2 bases from V and 8 from J, leaving 15 bases between them. This clonotype appeared a few times. Its antigen remains unidentified. Sequencing used CD8+ T cells from cultured PBMCs, obtained from culture after CMV antigen stimulation. This sequence originates from a human donor in good health (CMV status not recorded). Some clones in this sample may be carry-over from other donors' samples. V usage is TRBV27 and J usage is TRBJ1-2, with a tentative D call TRBD1 (5 bases). The CDR3, as DNA: TGTGCCAGCAGTTTAACCCCGACAGCAGACGGCTACACCTTC. Translation: CASSLTPTADGYTF.